This is a list of T cell receptor beta chains from one sample in a study of blood T cell repertoires in COVID-19. The table came from immunoSEQ multiplex PCR; TCRdb's copy has only in-frame clones and leaves some out. The sample yields around 140,000 clones, approximately 90% seen once. The sequenced material came from peripheral blood. Source of these receptors: a man in his late teens or twenties with COVID-19, enrolled during active disease. Both conserved end residues are part of each CDR3. D genes are given only for firm matches. Expanded clones are given a class, and other clones once, few, many or no size at all.

d_call,clone_size,j_call,v_call,cdr3_aa,cdr3_nt
NA,NA,TRBJ1-5,TRBV28,CASTRELVSPPQHF,TGTGCCAGCACCCGGGAGTTAGTATCGCCGCCCCAGCATTTT
NA,NA,TRBJ2-7,TRBV29-1,CSIRLGGRNEQYF,TGCAGCATTCGATTAGGGGGAAGGAACGAGCAGTACTTC
NA,NA,TRBJ2-7,TRBV28,CASTARGSSHEQYF,TGTGCCAGCACCGCTAGGGGGAGCTCCCACGAGCAGTACTTC
NA,NA,TRBJ1-2,TRBV30,CAWGREFYGYTF,TGTGCCTGGGGCCGGGAGTTTTATGGCTACACCTTC
TRBD2,NA,TRBJ2-1,TRBV3-1/TRBV3-2,CASSQAGGPQEQFF,TGTGCCAGCAGCCAAGCGGGAGGGCCTCAAGAGCAGTTCTTC
NA,NA,TRBJ2-3,TRBV11-3,CASSSGITDTQYF,TGTGCCAGCAGCTCAGGTATTACAGATACGCAGTATTTT
NA,NA,TRBJ1-2,TRBV28,CASSAGRGRGYTF,TGTGCCAGCAGCGCGGGACGGGGACGGGGCTACACCTTC
NA,NA,TRBJ2-3,TRBV21-1,CASSNCTDTQYF,TGTGCCAGCAGCAACTGCACAGATACGCAGTATTTT
NA,NA,TRBJ2-3,TRBV11-2,CASSLTHRTDTQYF,TGTGCCAGCAGCCTGACACACCGCACAGATACGCAGTATTTT
NA,NA,TRBJ1-4,TRBV4-3,CASSQDEGTRNEKLFF,TGCGCCAGCAGCCAAGATGAGGGAACAAGGAATGAAAAACTGTTTTTT
TRBD2,once,TRBJ2-5,TRBV5-1,CASSLGVTSGPETQYF,TGCGCCAGCAGCTTGGGGGTCACTAGCGGGCCCGAGACCCAGTACTTC
TRBD1,NA,TRBJ2-2,TRBV10-3,CATKLTGSRQGAGGELFF,TGTGCCACCAAATTGACCGGGAGTCGACAGGGGGCCGGCGGGGAGCTGTTTTTT
NA,NA,TRBJ2-7,TRBV13,CASSAGGRSYEQYF,TGTGCCAGCAGCGCAGGGGGGCGCTCCTACGAGCAGTACTTC
NA,NA,TRBJ2-5,TRBV5-1,CASSFGGHQETQYF,TGCGCCAGCAGCTTTGGCGGGCACCAAGAGACCCAGTACTTC
TRBD2,NA,TRBJ2-1,TRBV19,CASSISPPTSWGYNEQFF,TGTGCCAGTAGTATCAGTCCCCCGACTAGCTGGGGATACAATGAGCAGTTCTTC
NA,NA,TRBJ1-1,TRBV19,CASSIVAGNTEAFF,TGTGCCAGTAGTATCGTTGCGGGGAACACTGAAGCTTTCTTT
TRBD1,NA,TRBJ2-5,TRBV5-1,CASSLVGQRQETQYF,TGCGCCAGCAGCTTGGTGGGACAGCGGCAAGAGACCCAGTACTTC
TRBD1,NA,TRBJ1-2,TRBV10-3,CAISAGGYGQGYGYTF,TGTGCCATCAGTGCCGGGGGGTATGGACAGGGCTATGGCTACACCTTC
NA,NA,TRBJ2-4,TRBV4-3,CASSQSHGGNIQYF,TGCGCCAGCAGCCAAAGTCATGGGGGCAACATTCAGTACTTC
TRBD2,NA,TRBJ2-2,TRBV28,CASSFILAGKSGELFF,TGTGCCAGCAGTTTTATTCTAGCGGGAAAGTCCGGGGAGCTGTTTTTT
NA,few,TRBJ2-7,TRBV24-1,CATRREESYEQYF,TGTGCCACCCGGCGGGAAGAGTCCTACGAGCAGTACTTC
NA,NA,TRBJ2-5,TRBV29-1,CSVAGRGEETQYF,TGCAGCGTGGCGGGCCGTGGGGAAGAGACCCAGTACTTC
NA,NA,TRBJ2-1,TRBV4-3,CASSQDLGSTFSYNEQFF,TGCGCCAGCAGCCAAGATCTCGGGAGTACGTTTTCCTACAATGAGCAGTTCTTC
NA,NA,TRBJ1-1,TRBV3-1/TRBV3-2,CASSHRGGNTEAFF,TGTGCCAGCAGCCACAGGGGTGGGAACACTGAAGCTTTCTTT
NA,NA,TRBJ2-1,TRBV7-3,CASSSRGDEQFF,TGTGCCAGCAGCTCCAGGGGGGATGAGCAGTTCTTC
NA,NA,TRBJ2-7,TRBV4-1,CASSQETGAHYEQYF,TGCGCCAGCAGCCAAGAAACGGGAGCGCACTACGAGCAGTACTTC